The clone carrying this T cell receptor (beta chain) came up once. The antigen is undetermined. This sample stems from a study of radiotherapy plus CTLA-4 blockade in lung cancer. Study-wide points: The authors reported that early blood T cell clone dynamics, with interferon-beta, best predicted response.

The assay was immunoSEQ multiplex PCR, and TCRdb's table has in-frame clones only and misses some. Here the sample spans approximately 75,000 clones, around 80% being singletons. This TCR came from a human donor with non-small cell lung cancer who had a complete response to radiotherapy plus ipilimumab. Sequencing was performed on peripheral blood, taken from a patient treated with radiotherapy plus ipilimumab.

The CDR3 here is CAWRPRNREQYF. For the CDR3, the DNA is TGTGCCTGGAGACCTAGGAATCGCGAGCAGTACTTC. The J gene is TRBJ2-7, the V gene TRBV30; D unclear. The CDR3 runs 12 residues. Trimming cost V 3 bases and J 6 bases, with 12 bases left between them. Germline V gives CDR1 GTSNPN, CDR2 SVGIG (reference sequence).